This passage covers 20 T cell receptor beta chains from one sample sequenced in a study of blood T cell repertoires in COVID-19. The table came from immunoSEQ multiplex PCR; TCRdb's copy has only in-frame clones and leaves some out. The sample shows 180,000 or so clones, more than 75% of them seen only once. The specimen sequenced was peripheral blood. The receptor source for this set is a woman between 50 and 59 years old with active or convalescent COVID-19.

This clone has at least ten counts. The chain joins TRBV2 to TRBJ1-4; D gene ambiguous. V was clipped by 5 bases and J by 7 bases, with 17 bases between them. This CDR3 spans 15 amino acids. Germline-derived CDR1 and CDR2 are SNHLY and FYNNEI. This chain's CDR3 is CASSPWTGGGEKLFF. CDR3 DNA sequence: TGTGCCAGCAGTCCCTGGACGGGAGGAGGTGAAAAACTGTTTTTT.

This clone was detected once. The V and J genes are TRBV28 and TRBJ2-7, with D possibly matching TRBD2 (6 bases). The CDR3 covers 14 residues. V was pared by 2 bases and J by 5 bases, with 13 bases between. Germline values: CDR1 MDHEN, CDR2 SYDVKM. The CDR3 DNA is TGTGCCAGCAGTTTAGACGGGGGTATCGACGAGCAGTACTTC. Amino acids: CASSLDGGIDEQYF. The full variable domain, its missing parts supplied by reference TRBV28 and TRBJ2-7, is DVKVTQSSRYLVKRTGEKVFLECVQDMDHENMFWYRQDPGLGLRLIYFSYDVKMKEKGDIPEGYSVSREKKERFSLILESASTNQTSMYLCASSLDGGIDEQYFGPGTRLTVT.

The chain combines TRBV5-6 with TRBJ2-7; TRBD1 aligns across 12 bases. The junction had 2 bases not matched to a gene; V was cut back by 3 bases and J by 4 bases. The length of the CDR3 is 14 residues. Germline V gene data show CDR1 as SGHDT and CDR2 as YYEEEE. The CDR3 nucleotides are TGTGCCAGCAGCTGGGACAGGGGGCGGTACGAGCAGTACTTC. This sequence encodes CASSWDRGRYEQYF. The full variable domain, in which reference TRBV5-6 and TRBJ2-7 provide the parts outside the CDR3, is DAGVTQSPTHLIKTRGQQVTLRCSPKSGHDTVSWYQQALGQGPQFIFQYYEEEERQRGNFPDRFSGHQFPNYSSELNVNALLLGDSALYLCASSWDRGRYEQYFGPGTRLTVT.

This clone was counted a few times. The chain links TRBV7-5 to TRBJ2-5; the table's D gene call, TRBD2, was not cross checked with the DNA. TRBV7-5 is a listed pseudogene. The CDR3 has 15 amino acids. CDR3 DNA sequence: TGTGCCAGAAGCCCGTGGACTAGCAGGCAAGAGACCCAGTACTTC. This encodes CARSPWTSRQETQYF.

The rearrangement links TRBV4-1 to TRBJ2-5; D remains unclear. Trimming shortened V by 0 bases and J by 1 base, and 6 bases separated the two germline ends. CDR3 size: 14 residues. Germline V gene sequence: CDR1 MGHRA, CDR2 YSYEKL. The CDR3 sequence is CASSQDRSQETQYF. The CDR3 DNA reads TGCGCCAGCAGCCAAGACAGGTCCCAAGAGACCCAGTACTTC.

The V call is TRBV5-1, the J call TRBJ2-7; 9 positions match TRBD1. The trim removed 4 bases at V and 2 bases at J, leaving 4 bases unmatched. Germline V gene lookup returns CDR1 SGHRS and CDR2 YFSETQ. The CDR3 has 14 amino acids. CDR3 in amino acids: CASSAGTGTYEQYF. CDR3 DNA: TGCGCCAGCAGCGCCGGGACAGGGACCTACGAGCAGTACTTC.

The chain links TRBV30 to TRBJ2-7; tentative D call: TRBD2 (7 bases). Per the germline V gene, CDR1 is GTSNPN and CDR2 is SVGIG (reference sequence). V shed 5 bases and J shed 2 bases, with 19 bases lying between them. The CDR3 totals 15 residues. The CDR3 loop is CAWVGGGAGAYEQYF. The CDR3, as DNA: TGTGCCTGGGTTGGGGGCGGGGCGGGAGCCTACGAGCAGTACTTC.

The chain uses TRBV5-4 and TRBJ2-1; 11 bases map to TRBD2. J gave up 5 bases and V 7 bases, and 14 bases lay outside the gene matches. Germline-derived CDR1 and CDR2 are SGHNT and YYREEE (reference sequence). The CDR3 is made up of 17 amino acids. DNA for the CDR3: TGTGCCAGCTTAAGAAAAGTTAGCGGGAGGGGCCACAATGAGCAGTTCTTC. This translates into CASLRKVSGRGHNEQFF.

The chain recombines TRBV29-1 with TRBJ2-3; D unresolved. From germline, CDR1 is SQVTM and CDR2 ANQGSEA. The CDR3 has 11 residues. The V gene lost 6 bases and the J gene lost 3 bases, with 7 bases spanning the gap. The DNA of the CDR3 is TGCAGCGTCCCTTATACAGATACGCAGTATTTT. Translated: CSVPYTDTQYF.

The genes are TRBV7-6 and TRBJ1-2, with D unresolved. CDR1 SGHVS and CDR2 FNYEAQ come from the germline V gene. CDR3 size: 15 residues. V shed 1 base and J shed 0 bases, with 9 bases lying between them. This chain's CDR3 is CASSLEQISNYGYTF. CDR3 nucleotide sequence: TGTGCCAGCAGCTTAGAACAGATATCTAACTATGGCTACACCTTC. Variable domain in full (rest from reference TRBV7-6 and TRBJ1-2): GAGVSQSPRYKVTKRGQDVALRCDPISGHVSLYWYRQALGQGPEFLTYFNYEAQQDKSGLPNDRFSAERPEGSISTLTIQRTEQRDSAMYRCASSLEQISNYGYTFGSGTRLTVV.

The chain employs TRBV9 and TRBJ2-1, with 9 bases aligning to TRBD2. V trimming: 3 bases; J trimming: 4 bases; junction bases outside the gene matches: 8. Germline V gene lookup returns CDR1 SGDLS and CDR2 YYNGEE. This CDR3 is 16 amino acids long. CDR3 bases: TGTGCCAGCAGCGAGGGAGCGGGGGGAAAATACAATGAGCAGTTCTTC. Translated: CASSEGAGGKYNEQFF.

Written as DNA, the CDR3 is TGTGCCAGCAGCTCCCAGGTGTACTATGGCTACACCTTC. Protein sequence: CASSSQVYYGYTF. This sequence joins TRBV7-9 and TRBJ1-2; no clear D gene. Trimming cost V 4 bases and J 3 bases, with 9 bases left between them. Per the germline V gene, CDR1 is SEHNR and CDR2 is FQNEAQ (reference sequence). The CDR3 extends over 13 amino acids.

The genes are TRBV7-8 and TRBJ1-6; TRBD1 might be the D (5 bases). CDR3 length: 16 residues. The ends were cut back, 1 base at V and 9 bases at J, with 16 bases in the middle. In germline, CDR1 is SGHVS, CDR2 FQNEAQ. In nucleotides, the CDR3 is TGTGCCAGCAGCTTAGGGGGGGGGTCCACTGTTTCACCCCTCCACTTT. Its translation is CASSLGGGSTVSPLHF.

The V call is TRBV19, the J call TRBJ2-7, with 7 positions matching TRBD2. Losses at the gene ends were 7 bases for V and 5 bases for J; bases not matched to a gene: 11. Germline CDR1 is LNHDA and CDR2 is SQIVND (reference sequence). CDR3 length: 14 residues. CDR3 in amino acids: CASTPRGDGNEQYF. The DNA of the CDR3 is TGTGCCAGTACCCCTCGGGGGGATGGGAACGAGCAGTACTTC.

This chain uses TRBV27 with TRBJ2-1; 9 bases align to TRBD2. CDR3 length: 17 residues. Germline values: CDR1 MNHEY, CDR2 SMNVEV (reference sequence). The V gene end was trimmed by 3 bases and the J gene end by 9 bases; junction bases not matched to a gene: 15. CDR3 residues: CASSFTLGSGSRGEQFF. CDR3 bases: TGTGCCAGCAGTTTCACCCTGGGTAGCGGGAGTCGGGGTGAGCAGTTCTTC.

The chain carries TRBV11-3 and TRBJ2-7, with 7 bases lining up with TRBD1. The germline V gene has CDR1 SGHNT and CDR2 YENEEA. V dropped 6 bases and J dropped 3; count of bases not matched to a gene: 2. This CDR3 has 12 amino acids. The CDR3 DNA is TGTGCCAGCAGTAGGGACAGCTACGAGCAGTACTTC. As protein: CASSRDSYEQYF.

For this clone: One end of the junction fails to match germline, which may point to a read error. This CDR3 is also generated by other DNA sequences in the sample. The chain uses TRBV18 and TRBJ2-1, with no clear D. Germline-derived CDR1 and CDR2 are KGHSH and LQKENI. There are 13 residues in the CDR3. The CDR3 reads CASSPAQFNEQFF. The CDR3 DNA sequence: TGTGCTAGCTCACCTGCGCAATTCAATGAGCAGTTCTTC.

This rearrangement joins TRBV9 to TRBJ2-3; maybe TRBD2 (6 bases). Germline V CDR1 and CDR2: SGDLS, YYNGEE. This CDR3 is 13 amino acids long. Trimming took off 1 base at V and 9 bases at J, with 12 bases between the two ends. The CDR3 region has the DNA TGTGCCAGCAGCGTACTGACGGAGGGAACGCAGTATTTT. It encodes CASSVLTEGTQYF.

The genes are TRBV3-1 (or the pseudogene TRBV3-2) and TRBJ2-1, with a tentative D call TRBD1 (6 bases). The CDR3 runs 15 residues. Germline V CDR1 and CDR2: LGHDT, YNNKEL (reference sequence). The V end lost 1 base, the J end lost 9 bases, and 16 bases lay between the germline ends. This CDR3 reads CASSQGPGAFGEQFF. In nucleotides, the CDR3 is TGTGCCAGCAGCCAAGGCCCAGGGGCCTTTGGTGAGCAGTTCTTC.

The V gene is TRBV7-8, the J gene TRBJ1-2; 7 nucleotides agree with TRBD1. The trim removed 6 bases at V and 7 bases at J, leaving 8 bases unmatched. The germline V gene encodes CDR1 SGHVS and CDR2 FQNEAQ. The CDR3 extends over 13 amino acids. CDR3 DNA sequence: TGTGCCAGCAGGCCTACAGGGGACTCTGGCTACACCTTC. Residues: CASRPTGDSGYTF.